This entry lists 23 T cell receptor beta chains sequenced from one sample in a study of T cell repertoires in cytomegalovirus infection. TCRdb recomputed calls from the reads with MiXCR, one row per CDR3 protein. The sample contains hundreds of thousands of distinct CDR3 sequences, approximately 10% of which appear only once. Source material: PBMCs. These receptors all come from a human donor in good health (CMV status not recorded). Some clones in this sample may be carry-over from other donors' samples.

The chain employs TRBV6-2 or TRBV6-3 and TRBJ1-1; D not certain. With 2 bases removed from V and 2 bases from J, the gap between germline ends came to 9 bases. The CDR3 contains 14 residues. CDR1 MNHEY and CDR2 SVGEGT come from the germline V gene. CDR3 nucleotide sequence: TGTGCCAGCAGTTACCGCCAGATAAACACTGAAGCTTTCTTT. Translation gives CASSYRQINTEAFF.

J is TRBJ2-3 and V is TRBV20-1; 9 bases fit TRBD2. The CDR3 runs to 16 residues. The V gene end was trimmed by 5 bases and the J gene end by 0 bases; junction bases not matched to a gene: 9. Germline values: CDR1 DFQATT, CDR2 SNEGSKA (reference sequence). The CDR3 sequence is CSAPRGGGVSTDTQYF. DNA of the CDR3: TGCAGTGCTCCCCGCGGCGGGGGGGTGAGCACAGATACGCAGTATTTT.

This clonotype came up a few times. CDR3 in DNA: TGTGCCAGCAGTCCCCTGGGACTAGCGGCGTGGGAGACCCAGTACTTC. This sequence encodes CASSPLGLAAWETQYF. The rearrangement links TRBV27 to TRBJ2-5; the match to TRBD2 covers 11 bases. After removal of 5 bases from V and 5 bases from J, the junction contained 10 bases not matched to a gene. CDR1 and CDR2 (germline): MNHEY, SMNVEV (reference sequence). The CDR3 is 16 amino acids.

The gene calls are TRBV12-3 or TRBV12-4 and TRBJ2-5, with 8 nucleotides matching TRBD2. The CDR3 is made up of 14 amino acids. With V trimmed by 5 bases and J by 5 bases, 7 bases remained unmatched. The CDR3 sequence: CASSIYRLAETQYF. CDR3 coding DNA: TGTGCCAGCAGTATATACCGACTAGCGGAGACCCAGTACTTC.

Ten or more counts support this clonotype. The J gene is TRBJ2-7, the V gene TRBV7-9; D could derive from TRBD1 or TRBD2 (6 bases each). Trimming removed 4 bases from V and 0 bases from J, with 13 bases in between. The CDR3 has 15 amino acids. Germline V CDR1 and CDR2: SEHNR, FQNEAQ (reference sequence). This CDR3 is CASSSRGDGSYEQYF. CDR3 DNA: TGTGCCAGCAGCTCGAGGGGGGACGGCTCCTACGAGCAGTACTTC.

This clonotype was recorded a few times. This rearrangement joins TRBV14 to TRBJ2-1; D may correspond to TRBD1 or TRBD2 (6 bases each). Trimming took 4 bases from V and 4 from J, leaving 14 bases between them. The V gene's germline CDR1 is SGHDN and CDR2 FVKESK. The CDR3 is made up of 15 amino acids. The CDR3 DNA sequence: TGTGCCAGCAGCCGTGGGGGGCAGTTGTACAATGAGCAGTTCTTC. It translates to CASSRGGQLYNEQFF.

This clonotype was observed at least ten times. This chain links TRBV6-1 with TRBJ2-1; TRBD1 agrees at 8 bases. V trimming: 2 bases; J trimming: 4 bases; junction bases outside the gene matches: 7. This CDR3 has 16 residues. CDR1 and CDR2 from the germline V gene are MNHNS and SASEGT. The CDR3 sequence: CASSEFGTGTYNEQFF. The CDR3 bases are TGTGCCAGCAGTGAATTTGGGACAGGAACATACAATGAGCAGTTCTTC.

This clonotype showed up many times. The chain uses TRBV7-2 and TRBJ1-5, with a tentative D call TRBD1 (5 bases). CDR3 size: 15 residues. V was shortened by 1 base and J by 3 bases, with 10 bases between the two germline ends. Germline CDR1 is SGHTA and CDR2 is FQGNSA. This CDR3 reads CASSLVATDNQPQHF. CDR3 nucleotides: TGTGCCAGCAGCTTAGTCGCGACAGACAATCAGCCCCAGCATTTT.

The V gene is TRBV7-6, the J gene TRBJ2-7, with TRBD1 as a possible D gene (7 bases). The CDR3 contains 17 residues. Germline V CDR1 and CDR2: SGHVS, FNYEAQ. Trimming shortened V by 6 bases and J by 0 bases, and 21 bases separated the two germline ends. The CDR3 region is CASSSEGRQGGSYEQYF. In DNA, the CDR3 is TGTGCCAGCAGTTCAGAGGGCCGCCAGGGGGGCTCCTACGAGCAGTACTTC.

The table lists this clonotype with many counts. The chain uses TRBV7-8 and TRBJ2-3, with D unclear. The CDR3 loop spans 16 amino acids. Per the germline V gene, CDR1 is SGHVS and CDR2 is FQNEAQ. The ends were cut back, 1 base at V and 0 bases at J, with 11 bases in the middle. The CDR3 bases are TGTGCCAGCAGCTTAGAAAGGAGACCTAGCACAGATACGCAGTATTTT. Its protein product is CASSLERRPSTDTQYF.

This clonotype has a count of ten or more. Here the CDR3 DNA reads TGTGCCAGCAGTCCGGCGACCTACAATGAGCAGTTCTTC. Translation gives CASSPATYNEQFF. This sequence joins TRBV28 and TRBJ2-1; the D is unclear. Germline V gene lookup returns CDR1 MDHEN and CDR2 SYDVKM. Trimming shortened V by 5 bases and J by 2 bases, and 7 bases separated the two germline ends. This CDR3 comprises 13 residues.

The CDR3 DNA reads TGCGCCAGCAGACGGCCACCGGGAGAGACCCAGTACTTC. This gives the protein CASRRPPGETQYF. J is TRBJ2-5 and V is TRBV5-1; D is ambiguous. CDR1 and CDR2 from the germline V gene are SGHRS and YFSETQ. This CDR3 has 13 amino acids. V was shortened by 5 bases and J by 4 bases, with 12 bases between the two germline ends.

This clonotype was counted ten times or more. The chain couples TRBV18 to TRBJ1-1; D remains unclear. Per the germline V gene, CDR1 is KGHSH and CDR2 is LQKENI. V lost 3 bases and J lost 4, with 12 bases in between. The CDR3 has 14 residues. The CDR3 region is CASSPSWGSTEAFF. CDR3 nucleotide sequence: TGTGCCAGCTCACCTTCATGGGGTAGCACTGAAGCTTTCTTT.

The chain couples TRBV10-3 to TRBJ1-1; tentatively, D is TRBD1 (6 bases). The V gene lost 1 base and the J gene lost 3 bases, with 12 bases spanning the gap. The germline gives CDR1 ENHRY, CDR2 SYGVKD. The CDR3 runs 15 residues. In DNA, the CDR3 is TGTGCCATCAGTGAGTTTGCGGGGGCGGACACTGAAGCTTTCTTT. Translating gives CAISEFAGADTEAFF.

This clonotype was counted at least ten times. This chain links TRBV6-5 with TRBJ1-1; 9 bases fit TRBD1. V lost 1 base and J lost 0; bases outside the gene matches: 3. The CDR3 is made up of 16 amino acids. Germline V gives CDR1 MNHEY, CDR2 SVGAGI. CDR3 residues: CASSYLTGGMNTEAFF. CDR3 nucleotides: TGTGCCAGCAGTTACTTGACAGGGGGGATGAACACTGAAGCTTTCTTT.

Comment on this clonotype: A read error may explain this, as a much larger clone is one base away. The rearrangement links TRBV27 to TRBJ2-2; D is unresolved. Trimming stripped 7 bases from V and 1 base from J, with 13 bases between. The CDR3 contains 15 residues. In germline, CDR1 is MNHEY, CDR2 SMNVEV (reference sequence). The DNA of the CDR3 is TGTGCCAGCACCCCCCTCACCGTGAACACCGGGGAGCTGTTTTTT. Its translation: CASTPLTVNTGELFF.

This clonotype was detected a few times. The chain recombines TRBV3-1 with TRBJ2-5; tentatively, D is TRBD2 (6 bases). V lost 7 bases and J 2 bases, leaving 11 bases between the germline ends. CDR1 is LGHDT, CDR2 YNNKEL, per germline (reference sequence). The CDR3 runs to 13 residues. The CDR3 here is CASTLAGQETQYF. The CDR3 region has the DNA TGTGCCAGCACCCTGGCGGGGCAAGAGACCCAGTACTTC.

This chain links TRBV20-1 with TRBJ2-3; D possibly corresponds to TRBD1 (5 bases). V gave up 3 bases and J gave up 4 bases, with 8 bases separating them. The CDR3 sequence is 12 residues long. Germline lookup yields CDR1 DFQATT and CDR2 SNEGSKA (reference sequence). The CDR3 loop reads CSARRQPDTQYF. CDR3 in DNA: TGCAGTGCTAGGCGACAGCCAGATACGCAGTATTTT.

There are many counts of this clonotype. The chain uses TRBV14 and TRBJ1-2; no firm D call. V was clipped by 1 base and J by 8 bases, with 14 bases between them. Looked up from germline, CDR1 is SGHDN and CDR2 is FVKESK. The CDR3 extends over 14 amino acids. CDR3 in amino acids: CASSQADGPSGYTF. The CDR3, as DNA: TGTGCCAGCAGCCAAGCGGACGGACCTTCCGGCTACACCTTC. The whole variable domain, filled in from reference TRBV14 and TRBJ1-2, reads EAGVTQFPSHSVIEKGQTVTLRCDPISGHDNLYWYRRVMGKEIKFLLHFVKESKQDESGMPNNRFLAERTGGTYSTLKVQPAELEDSGVYFCASSQADGPSGYTFGSGTRLTVV.

There are many counts of this clonotype. The chain combines TRBV28 with TRBJ2-7; D call uncertain. Trimming stripped 6 bases from V and 2 bases from J, with 11 bases between. In germline, CDR1 is MDHEN, CDR2 SYDVKM. The CDR3 extends over 13 amino acids. Here the CDR3 DNA reads TGTGCCAGCAGCTTAGCAGGTACCTACGAGCAGTACTTC. Amino acids: CASSLAGTYEQYF.

The sample holds a few counts of this clonotype. The chain links TRBV20-1 to TRBJ2-3; D not certain. Between the trimmed V and J ends, which lost 7 bases and 3 bases, there was a span of 14 bases. This CDR3 has 13 amino acids. Germline CDR1 reads DFQATT; CDR2 reads SNEGSKA (reference sequence). CDR3 in DNA: TGCAGTGGCAAACAGATACTAACAGATACGCAGTATTTT. Translating it yields CSGKQILTDTQYF.

The sample holds many counts of this clonotype. This rearrangement joins TRBV19 to TRBJ1-1; D ambiguous. Trimming pared 8 bases from V and 0 bases from J, leaving 10 bases between. Germline values: CDR1 LNHDA, CDR2 SQIVND (reference sequence). The CDR3 length is 13 residues. CDR3 sequence reads: CASLNLLNTEAFF. CDR3 DNA: TGTGCCAGTTTAAACCTACTGAACACTGAAGCTTTCTTT.

The rearrangement joins TRBV19 to TRBJ1-2; no reliable D call. The CDR3 loop spans 14 amino acids. CDR1 is LNHDA, CDR2 SQIVND, per germline (reference sequence). Trimming left V 5 bases short and J 8 bases short, with 18 bases between. Here the CDR3 reads CASSVKVQPAGYTF. CDR3 in DNA: TGTGCCAGTAGTGTAAAGGTCCAGCCTGCGGGCTACACCTTC.